Shown below are 10 T cell receptor beta chains from a single sample sequenced in a study of OX40 agonist ivuxolimab in advanced cancers. Only in-frame clones appear in the TCRdb table, and some are missing; sequencing was by immunoSEQ multiplex PCR. The sample yields more than 10,000 clones, over 75% seen once. Material: CD4+ or CD8+ T cells sorted from blood, obtained in a trial of the OX40 agonist ivuxolimab. The receptor set was obtained from an adult with an advanced solid tumor such as melanoma, head and neck, liver or kidney cancer.

The CDR3 region has the DNA TGTGCCAGCAGCCCCGGGGGGGCCGAGCAGTACTTC. This codes for CASSPGGAEQYF. The rearrangement uses TRBV28 and TRBJ2-7; 8 nucleotides align to TRBD2. This CDR3 has 12 residues. V trimming: 6 bases; J trimming: 6 bases; junction bases outside the gene matches: 4. CDR1 and CDR2 (germline): MDHEN, SYDVKM. The full variable domain, in which reference TRBV28 and TRBJ2-7 provide the parts outside the CDR3, is DVKVTQSSRYLVKRTGEKVFLECVQDMDHENMFWYRQDPGLGLRLIYFSYDVKMKEKGDIPEGYSVSREKKERFSLILESASTNQTSMYLCASSPGGAEQYFGPGTRLTVT.

A single count supports this clone. This sequence joins TRBV19 and TRBJ1-4; D is unresolved. The length of the CDR3 is 14 residues. Per germline, CDR1 LNHDA and CDR2 SQIVND (reference sequence). The germline V and J ends were trimmed by 10 bases and 4 bases, with 16 bases remaining between them. The CDR3 loop reads CATYWSDCNEKLFF. The CDR3 region has the DNA TGTGCCACTTACTGGTCGGATTGTAATGAAAAACTGTTTTTT.

The table lists this clone with a few counts. The CDR3 coding sequence is TGTGCCAGCAGCAAATCAGCGCGGAGATCCTACGAGCAGTACTTC. It is translated as CASSKSARRSYEQYF. The rearrangement joins TRBV21-1 to TRBJ2-7; TRBD2, the D gene given by the table, was not confirmed from the DNA. TRBV21-1 counts as a pseudogene. The CDR3 is 15 amino acids.

The genes are TRBV6-5 and TRBJ2-1; D possibly corresponds to TRBD2 (6 bases). Looked up from germline, CDR1 is MNHEY and CDR2 is SVGAGI. V gave up 6 bases and J gave up 4 bases, with 10 bases separating them. The CDR3 is 13 amino acids. The CDR3 DNA sequence: TGTGCCAGCAGGACACTAGCTTACAATGAGCAGTTCTTC. Protein product: CASRTLAYNEQFF.

The V call is TRBV27, the J call TRBJ2-5; D ambiguous. V was pared by 0 bases and J by 4 bases, with 12 bases between. The CDR3 covers 15 residues. CDR1 and CDR2 (germline): MNHEY, SMNVEV (reference sequence). The CDR3 DNA is TGTGCCAGCAGTTTATCGGGCCGCGTAGGAGAGACCCAGTACTTC. It is translated as CASSLSGRVGETQYF.

This chain uses TRBV7-6 with TRBJ2-3; D gene unclear. The CDR3 extends over 14 amino acids. Per the germline V gene, CDR1 is SGHVS and CDR2 is FNYEAQ. Trimming pared 5 bases from V and 6 bases from J, leaving 15 bases between. This chain's CDR3 is CASSPRRSPDTQYF. The CDR3 DNA reads as TGTGCCAGCAGCCCACGACGGAGTCCTGATACGCAGTATTTT.

This clone has a single count. This chain connects TRBV2 to TRBJ1-1; no reliable D call. Trimming took 10 bases from V and 0 from J, leaving 12 bases between them. Germline CDR1 and CDR2: SNHLY and FYNNEI. The CDR3 is 13 amino acids. CDR3 protein: CATTVFLNTEAFF. For the CDR3, the DNA is TGTGCCACAACAGTGTTCTTGAACACTGAAGCTTTCTTT.

The chain uses TRBV27 and TRBJ2-3; 14 bases are shared with TRBD2. Germline V gives CDR1 MNHEY, CDR2 SMNVEV (reference sequence). The CDR3 runs to 17 residues. Trimming cost V 2 bases and J 3 bases; bases outside gene matches: 4. The CDR3: CASSLRGLAGGTDTQYF. The CDR3 DNA follows: TGTGCCAGCAGTTTACGCGGACTAGCGGGAGGTACAGATACGCAGTATTTT.

Judged by abundance, this clone is medium-sized. The chain is built from TRBV6-1 and TRBJ2-7; no reliable D call. This CDR3 is built from 11 residues. In germline, CDR1 is MNHNS, CDR2 SASEGT. Trimming left V 5 bases short and J 5 bases short, with 7 bases between. In DNA, the CDR3 is TGTGCCAGCAGTACGGCTCACGAGCAGTACTTC. Amino acids: CASSTAHEQYF.

This rearrangement joins TRBV5-4 to TRBJ2-7; 7 bases fit TRBD2. This CDR3 is 14 amino acids long. J was trimmed by 4 bases and V by 0 bases; bases with no gene match: 4. Germline CDR1 reads SGHNT; CDR2 reads YYREEE (reference sequence). The CDR3 region is CASSLALADYEQYF. CDR3 nucleotide sequence: TGTGCCAGCAGCTTGGCCCTAGCGGATTACGAGCAGTACTTC.